The 21 T cell receptor beta chains below come from one sample, sequenced in a study of blood T cell repertoires in COVID-19. TCRdb keeps only in-frame clones here, not all; method: immunoSEQ multiplex PCR. The table has some 97,000 clones, 80% to 95% seen once. The source material was peripheral blood. These TCRs come from a man aged 50-60 years with active COVID-19.

The gene calls are TRBV5-3 and TRBJ1-2; D may be TRBD1 (5 bases). TRBV5-3 is marked as an open reading frame, function uncertain. This CDR3 contains 14 residues. Trimming shortened V by 4 bases and J by 2 bases, and 12 bases separated the two germline ends. Here the CDR3 DNA reads TGTGCCAGAAGCAATAACAGGTACAACTATGGCTACACCTTC. Amino acids: CARSNNRYNYGYTF.

J is TRBJ2-7 and V is TRBV18; possibly TRBD1 for D (6 bases). There are 14 residues in the CDR3. Trimming stripped 3 bases from V and 0 bases from J, with 9 bases between. Germline-derived CDR1 and CDR2 are KGHSH and LQKENI. CDR3 nucleotides: TGTGCCAGCTCACCGGACAGAAACTCCTACGAGCAGTACTTC. Residues: CASSPDRNSYEQYF.

The rearrangement links TRBV9 to TRBJ1-1, with 7 bases that match TRBD1. From germline, CDR1 is SGDLS and CDR2 YYNGEE. The trim removed 0 bases at V and 5 bases at J, leaving 7 bases unmatched. This CDR3 has 15 residues. CDR3 in DNA: TGTGCCAGCAGCGTAGACCCCACAGGGGATACTGAAGCTTTCTTT. Translation: CASSVDPTGDTEAFF.

V usage is TRBV19 and J usage is TRBJ2-1; D is ambiguous. CDR3 length equals 13 residues. The germline CDR1 and CDR2 sequences are LNHDA and SQIVND (reference sequence). Trimming removed 11 bases at V and 0 bases at J, with 11 bases between. This CDR3 reads CASSPSSYNEQFF. DNA of the CDR3: TGTGCCTCCTCACCGAGCTCCTACAATGAGCAGTTCTTC.

The gene calls are TRBV2 and TRBJ2-1; the D gene is possibly TRBD2 (6 bases). CDR1 and CDR2 (germline): SNHLY, FYNNEI. Trimming pared 8 bases from V and 7 bases from J, leaving 12 bases between. The CDR3 runs to 12 residues. CDR3: CASWDLGNEQFF. The CDR3 region has the DNA TGTGCCAGCTGGGACTTGGGGAATGAGCAGTTCTTC.

The chain couples TRBV5-1 to TRBJ2-1; 8 bases align to TRBD1. After removal of 3 bases from V and 7 bases from J, the junction contained 9 bases not matched to a gene. Germline V gene data show CDR1 as SGHRS and CDR2 as YFSETQ. The CDR3 contains 15 residues. CDR3 region: CASSSDRGLLNEQFF. The CDR3, as DNA: TGCGCCAGCAGCTCTGACAGGGGCCTCTTGAATGAGCAGTTCTTC.

The V gene is TRBV7-2, the J gene TRBJ1-6; D is ambiguous. Germline V gene lookup returns CDR1 SGHTA and CDR2 FQGNSA. With 1 base removed from V and 15 bases from J, the gap between germline ends came to 19 bases. The CDR3 runs 15 residues. CDR3 sequence: CASSLELGVPPVLHF. CDR3 in DNA: TGTGCCAGCAGCTTAGAACTAGGCGTGCCCCCGGTCCTCCACTTT. Full variable domain (remainder filled in from reference TRBV7-2 and TRBJ1-6): GAGVSQSPSNKVTEKGKDVELRCDPISGHTALYWYRQSLGQGLEFLIYFQGNSAPDKSGLPSDRFSAERTGGSVSTLTIQRTQQEDSAVYLCASSLELGVPPVLHFGNGTRLTVT.

This rearrangement joins TRBV7-2 to TRBJ2-7; 10 bases are shared with TRBD2. Trimming took 1 base from V and 2 from J; bases not matched to a gene: 2. The CDR3 loop spans 15 amino acids. Germline CDR1 is SGHTA and CDR2 is FQGNSA. CDR3 DNA: TGTGCCAGCAGCTTAGTAGCGGGAGGACCCTACGAGCAGTACGTC. Translating it yields CASSLVAGGPYEQYV.

The J gene is TRBJ1-3, the V gene TRBV7-2; possibly TRBD1 for D (5 bases). Germline assignment: CDR1 SGHTA and CDR2 FQGNSA. CDR3 length: 16 amino acids. V was cut by 1 base and J by 2 bases, with 12 bases left in between. For the CDR3, the DNA is TGTGCCAGCAGCTTAGGGGGCTACTACCCTGGAAACACCATATATTTT. Amino acids: CASSLGGYYPGNTIYF. Drawing the rest from reference TRBV7-2 and TRBJ1-3, the complete variable domain is GAGVSQSPSNKVTEKGKDVELRCDPISGHTALYWYRQSLGQGLEFLIYFQGNSAPDKSGLPSDRFSAERTGGSVSTLTIQRTQQEDSAVYLCASSLGGYYPGNTIYFGEGSWLTVV.

The V call is TRBV21-1, the J call TRBJ2-5; TRBD1, the D gene given by the table, was not confirmed from the DNA. TRBV21-1 is recorded as a pseudogene. The CDR3 consists of 14 residues. CDR3 in DNA: TGTGCCAGCAGCAAAAAGGGGTCGGAGGAGACCCAGTACTTC. Its protein product is CASSKKGSEETQYF.

V gene TRBV19 combines with J gene TRBJ1-2; D gene ambiguous. The germline V gene has CDR1 LNHDA and CDR2 SQIVND (reference sequence). V was cut by 7 bases and J by 0 bases, with 15 bases left in between. The CDR3 is made up of 15 amino acids. For the CDR3, the DNA is TGTGCCAGTACAACGGCAGCGAAGGCTAACTATGGCTACACCTTC. It codes for CASTTAAKANYGYTF.

This CDR3 is CASSLVLVGSSYNEQFF. CDR3 nucleotide sequence: TGTGCCAGCAGCTTGGTACTAGTCGGAAGCTCCTACAATGAGCAGTTCTTC. This chain links TRBV7-3 with TRBJ2-1; D might be TRBD2 (5 bases). The CDR3 contains 17 residues. In germline, CDR1 is SGHTA, CDR2 FQGTGA. Between the trimmed V and J ends, which lost 3 bases and 0 bases, there was a span of 15 bases.

This clone was recorded only once. J is TRBJ2-1 and V is TRBV11-3; 7 nucleotides match TRBD1. The CDR3 is 15 residues long. With V trimmed by 0 bases and J by 7 bases, 6 bases remained unmatched. Germline CDR1 SGHNT, CDR2 YENEEA. The CDR3 DNA sequence: TGTGCCAGCAGCTTAGATCGTTTACAGGGGAATGAGCAGTTCTTC. Translating it yields CASSLDRLQGNEQFF.

This chain uses TRBV15 with TRBJ1-4; tentatively, D is TRBD1 (6 bases). Trimming removed 1 base at V and 8 bases at J, with 11 bases between. The germline CDR1 and CDR2 sequences are LNHNV and YYDKDF (reference sequence). CDR3 length equals 14 residues. In DNA form, the CDR3 reads TGTGCCACCAGCAGAGGTACAGGGCTGGAAAAACTGTTTTTT. Protein product: CATSRGTGLEKLFF.

This chain connects TRBV9 to TRBJ2-1, with a possible D match to TRBD2 (6 bases). CDR3 length equals 16 residues. Germline V lookup: CDR1 SGDLS, CDR2 YYNGEE. V dropped 0 bases and J dropped 6 bases, with 16 bases sitting between them. For the CDR3, the DNA is TGTGCCAGCAGCGTAGCCAATAGCGGAGCCCCCAATGAGCAGTTCTTC. As protein: CASSVANSGAPNEQFF.

The V call is TRBV9, the J call TRBJ1-1; possibly TRBD1 for D (6 bases). The CDR3 is 16 amino acids. Deletions cut 1 base from V and 3 bases from J, with 16 bases between. The V gene's germline CDR1 is SGDLS and CDR2 YYNGEE. DNA for the CDR3: TGTGCCAGCAGCGTACGGAGTTCGGCAGGGGACACTGAAGCTTTCTTT. Translation: CASSVRSSAGDTEAFF.

There are a few counts of this clone. The chain couples TRBV10-3 to TRBJ1-2, with TRBD1 matching 8 bases. The CDR3 is made up of 15 amino acids. With 3 bases clipped from V and 0 bases from J, the junction kept 3 bases outside the gene matches. Germline V lookup: CDR1 ENHRY, CDR2 SYGVKD. For the CDR3, the DNA is TGTGCCATCAGTGACCGGGACAGGCCTAACTATGGCTACACCTTC. Protein sequence: CAISDRDRPNYGYTF.

The CDR3 here is CASSEGQGVYEQYV. The CDR3, as DNA: TGTGCCAGCAGCGAGGGACAGGGGGTCTACGAGCAGTACGTC. This chain uses TRBV5-5 with TRBJ2-7; 11 bases match TRBD1. Germline CDR1 SGHKS, CDR2 YYEKEE (reference sequence). The CDR3 is made up of 14 amino acids. V lost 4 bases, J lost 3 bases, and 3 bases stayed unmatched.

The genes are TRBV4-1 and TRBJ1-2, with 7 bases identical to TRBD1. This CDR3 has 14 amino acids. J was trimmed by 8 bases and V by 4 bases; bases with no gene match: 10. Germline assignment: CDR1 MGHRA and CDR2 YSYEKL. The chain's CDR3 is CASSPTGATKGYTF. DNA for the CDR3: TGCGCCAGCAGCCCCACAGGGGCGACGAAGGGCTACACCTTC.

The chain couples TRBV6-5 to TRBJ1-2; D unclear. Germline-derived CDR1 and CDR2 are MNHEY and SVGAGI. This CDR3 spans 14 amino acids. Trimming removed 8 bases at V and 2 bases at J, with 15 bases between. DNA of the CDR3: TGTGCCAGCTTAAGCCGCGGGTACAACTATGGCTACACCTTC. Protein sequence: CASLSRGYNYGYTF.

This sequence joins TRBV19 and TRBJ1-4; possible D gene TRBD1, 6 bases. V was clipped by 5 bases and J by 10 bases, with 14 bases between them. The CDR3 is 13 residues long. CDR1 is LNHDA, CDR2 SQIVND, per germline (reference sequence). This CDR3 reads CASSPDRSGKLFF. Here the CDR3 DNA reads TGTGCCAGTAGTCCCGACAGGTCTGGAAAACTGTTTTTT.